This T cell receptor beta chain comes out of a study of blood T cell repertoires in COVID-19. Across the study: The United States, Italy and Spain provided the acute and convalescent COVID-19 samples.

This clone has a handful of counts. Per the original data handling: Counts of nucleated cells, estimated from reference gene primer amplification, were obtained. This table comes from immunoSEQ multiplex PCR, and its TCRdb copy is limited to in-frame clones, with some not included. The V and J calls and clone size were taken over from that table, and D and trimming were inferred from the DNA. The table includes hundreds of thousands of clones, about 88% detected once. The sequence was collected from a woman in her 30s who had been exposed to COVID-19. Sequencing was performed on PBMCs or T cells enriched from blood (not recorded which).

The CDR3 nucleotides are TGTGCCAGCAGCCAAATGGTAGCGGGGATGGGGGAGCAGTACTTC. Protein product: CASSQMVAGMGEQYF. V is TRBV3-1 (or the pseudogene TRBV3-2) and J is TRBJ2-7, with TRBD2 matching over 8 bases. CDR1 is LGHDT, CDR2 YNNKEL, per germline (reference sequence). J gave up 7 bases and V 2 bases, and 10 bases lay outside the gene matches. The CDR3 length is 15 residues.